Listed below are T cell receptor beta chains from one sample, sequenced in a study of blood T cell repertoires in COVID-19. The method was immunoSEQ multiplex PCR; TCRdb's version includes in-frame clones alone and lacks a portion of them. The sample includes 200,000 to 250,000 clones, about nine tenths of them seen just once. The material sequenced was peripheral blood. These receptors all stem from a man aged 25-45 years with COVID-19, enrolled during active disease. Both conserved end residues are part of each CDR3.

J,V,length,CDR3
TRBJ2-2,TRBV11-3,14,CASSLASSTGELFF
TRBJ1-5,TRBV9,14,CASSTGYSNQPQHF
TRBJ1-2,TRBV6-5,15,CASSYSRTGGDGYTF
TRBJ2-7,TRBV3-1/TRBV3-2,13,CASSQERTSEQYF
TRBJ1-2,TRBV29-1,15,CSVSSPGGEEYGYTF
TRBJ2-7,TRBV4-1,16,CASSQDSNRGVYEQYF
TRBJ2-7,TRBV19,13,CASSVGQAYEQYF
TRBJ1-1,TRBV9,12,CASSRSTGQAFF
TRBJ1-2,TRBV2,13,CASSARNYYGYTF
TRBJ2-1,TRBV9,12,CASSAYHNEQFF
TRBJ1-3,TRBV29-1,14,CSVLDTGLGNTIYF
TRBJ1-5,TRBV7-5,17,CARSWIPYSSGDEPQHF
TRBJ1-5,TRBV6-5,13,CASSTGGNQPQHF
TRBJ2-7,TRBV6-2/TRBV6-3,15,CASSARLAESYEQYF
TRBJ1-5,TRBV4-2,18,CASSQGTGGAEENQPQHF
TRBJ1-1,TRBV5-1,16,CASSLKPGGSDAEAFF
TRBJ1-2,TRBV3-1/TRBV3-2,17,CASSQRHRQHSNYGYTF
TRBJ1-1,TRBV2,15,CASSLTDRRESQAFF
TRBJ1-2,TRBV6-4,15,CASSDPTRGEYGYTF
TRBJ1-1,TRBV6-5,13,CASSSDRRTEAFF
TRBJ1-4,TRBV15,16,CATSSDLAGPNEKLFF
TRBJ2-7,TRBV3-1/TRBV3-2,15,CASSRGTSGLYEQYF
TRBJ1-3,TRBV2,15,CASSITASSGNTIYF
TRBJ2-7,TRBV4-2,15,CASSPWTSEVYEQYF
TRBJ1-5,TRBV6-5,15,CASSPGGVGDQPQHF
TRBJ1-5,TRBV2,14,CASSGQGANQPQHF
TRBJ1-2,TRBV19,14,CASSIATGQGTNTF
TRBJ1-5,TRBV3-1/TRBV3-2,13,CASSPRFNQPQHF
TRBJ2-2,TRBV27,16,CASSKLTGQNTGELFF
TRBJ1-2,TRBV18,15,CASSPTGPNNYGYTF
TRBJ2-1,TRBV27,16,CASSLSGTGSYNEQFF
TRBJ2-7,TRBV4-2,16,CASSQAIQRGVYEQYF
TRBJ2-3,TRBV9,12,CASDASTDTQYF
TRBJ1-5,TRBV28,16,CASRDHRADGNQPQHF
TRBJ2-3,TRBV6-5,11,CASQGTDTQYF
TRBJ1-6,TRBV9,15,CASSVSPGNNSPLHF
TRBJ1-6,TRBV9,15,CASSVQGDYNSPLHF
TRBJ2-2,TRBV6-5,16,CASSYRAGASTGELFF
TRBJ1-2,TRBV6-5,14,CASSYRQEDYGYTF
TRBJ1-1,TRBV2,14,CASSTTGGWTEAFF
TRBJ2-7,TRBV30,15,CAWSGSYRDIYEQYF
TRBJ2-7,TRBV13,15,CASNPRGLGSYEQYF
TRBJ1-1,TRBV6-6,12,CASSAQSTEAFF
TRBJ1-2,TRBV6-6,15,CASTGTTVLAYGYTF
TRBJ2-1,TRBV30,13,CAWTSEVRNEQFF
TRBJ1-4,TRBV6-5,15,CASSLGQKLNEKLFF
TRBJ2-7,TRBV6-1,14,CASSEGTVNYEQYF
TRBJ1-2,TRBV3-1/TRBV3-2,14,CASSPTGGSYGYTF
TRBJ2-3,TRBV6-5,16,CASSYGGSGYTDTQYF
TRBJ1-2,TRBV5-1,14,CASSSGQANYGYTF
TRBJ1-1,TRBV6-5,14,CASSYSGYDTEAFF
TRBJ2-3,TRBV4-1,16,CASSPLLAGGTDTQYF
TRBJ2-6,TRBV5-1,16,CASSLVVVSGANVLTF